The 23 T cell receptor beta chains below were found in one sample sequenced in a study of naive and memory T cell subsets. An equimolar mix of two oligonucleotides served as the beta constant-region primer for TRBC1 and TRBC2. TCRdb reprocessed the UMI-ligation and nested PCR reads with MiXCR, giving one entry per CDR3 protein. The table shows around 27,000 distinct CDR3 sequences, with over 8.5% occurring only once. The specimen was effector memory CD4+ T cells from blood. Subset specified: effector memory, CD45RA- CD27-. The receptors come from a human donor in good health.

This rearrangement joins TRBV25-1 to TRBJ2-5; D not certain. Germline CDR1 MGHDK, CDR2 SYGVNS. This CDR3 is 13 amino acids long. The V gene lost 4 bases and the J gene lost 5 bases, with 11 bases spanning the gap. The CDR3 region has the DNA TGTGCCAGCAGTGCCCGCCGTGGTGAGACCCAGTACTTC. Encoded protein: CASSARRGETQYF.

This clonotype was picked up many times. The V call is TRBV3-1, the J call TRBJ2-3, with 9 bases aligning to TRBD1. There are 15 residues in the CDR3. V was pared by 4 bases and J by 6 bases, with 8 bases of the junction left unmatched. Germline V lookup: CDR1 LGHDT, CDR2 YNNKEL (reference sequence). CDR3 in DNA: TGTGCCAGCAGCCCCGGGACAGGGCTGACGGATACGCAGTATTTT. Translation gives CASSPGTGLTDTQYF.

This clonotype came up a few times. This chain links TRBV7-2 with TRBJ2-3; D might be TRBD2 (5 bases). V was clipped by 1 base and J by 1 base, with 9 bases between them. The CDR3 runs to 15 residues. Germline CDR1 and CDR2: SGHTA and FQGNSA. This chain's CDR3 is CASSLGGVRTDTQYF. The CDR3 DNA reads TGTGCCAGCAGCTTAGGGGGAGTACGCACAGATACGCAGTATTTT.

This clonotype was found a few times. This chain joins TRBV12-3 or TRBV12-4 and TRBJ2-1; 9 bases line up with TRBD1. J gave up 7 bases and V 1 base, and 5 bases lay outside the gene matches. The CDR3 contains 15 residues. This CDR3 reads CASSLVGTGFNEQFF. The CDR3 coding sequence is TGTGCCAGCAGTTTAGTTGGGACAGGGTTTAATGAGCAGTTCTTC.

This clonotype was recorded many times. The genes are TRBV5-1 and TRBJ2-6, with 7 bases that match TRBD2. CDR1 and CDR2 from the germline V gene are SGHRS and YFSETQ. The V segment lost 4 bases and the J segment 0 bases; nucleotides outside the gene matches: 4. The CDR3 is 16 residues long. CDR3 sequence: CASSPGGGSGANVLTF. The CDR3 DNA is TGCGCCAGCAGCCCGGGCGGGGGCTCTGGGGCCAACGTCCTGACTTTC.

This clonotype has a count of ten or more. V gene TRBV3-1 combines with J gene TRBJ2-1; D gene ambiguous. In germline, CDR1 is LGHDT, CDR2 YNNKEL (reference sequence). Trimming stripped 1 base from V and 9 bases from J, with 7 bases between. The CDR3 runs 12 residues. The DNA for the CDR3 is TGTGCCAGCAGCCAAGTGAGTTCTGAGCAGTTCTTC. Encoded protein: CASSQVSSEQFF.

This clonotype showed up many times. The rearrangement joins TRBV3-1 to TRBJ2-1; a possible D gene is TRBD2 (5 bases). V was trimmed by 2 bases and J by 9 bases, leaving 14 bases between them. CDR1 and CDR2 (germline): LGHDT, YNNKEL (reference sequence). The CDR3 has 14 amino acids. The CDR3: CASSQLRGPGEQFF. Written as DNA, the CDR3 is TGTGCCAGCAGCCAACTCCGAGGGCCAGGTGAGCAGTTCTTC.

This clonotype was recorded a few times. The chain recombines TRBV9 with TRBJ2-1, with 7 bases fitting TRBD2. The CDR3 totals 13 residues. J lost 9 bases, V lost 0 bases, and 3 bases had no gene match. Per germline, CDR1 SGDLS and CDR2 YYNGEE. This CDR3 is CASSVDWEGEQFF. CDR3 bases: TGTGCCAGCAGCGTAGACTGGGAGGGTGAGCAGTTCTTC.

This clonotype was detected many times. The V gene is TRBV12-3 or TRBV12-4, the J gene TRBJ2-1, with 8 bases matching TRBD2. The ends lost 6 bases at V and 6 bases at J; junction bases unmatched: 7. The CDR3 is made up of 14 amino acids. The CDR3 reads CASSRTSPPNEQFF. The CDR3 region has the DNA TGTGCCAGCAGCAGGACTAGCCCCCCCAATGAGCAGTTCTTC.

This clonotype was seen a handful of times. The chain carries TRBV18 and TRBJ2-2; no clear D. The CDR3 is 13 amino acids. Per the germline V gene, CDR1 is KGHSH and CDR2 is LQKENI. V lost 5 bases and J lost 8, with 12 bases in between. The CDR3 DNA is TGTGCCAGCTCAGCCCGACTCGAAGGGGAGCTGTTTTTT. Translating gives CASSARLEGELFF. The full variable domain, with the rest looked up from reference TRBV18 and TRBJ2-2, is NAGVMQNPRHLVRRRGQEARLRCSPMKGHSHVYWYRQLPEEGLKFMVYLQKENIIDESGMPKERFSAEFPKEGPSILRIQQVVRGDSAAYFCASSARLEGELFFGEGSRLTVL.

Only a few counts were recorded for this clonotype. The chain carries TRBV3-1 and TRBJ2-7, with D hard to call. The germline V gene encodes CDR1 LGHDT and CDR2 YNNKEL (reference sequence). This CDR3 is 14 amino acids long. V was clipped by 1 base and J by 7 bases, with 14 bases between them. DNA of the CDR3: TGTGCCAGCAGCCAAGTTTCAGGATTGCGGGAGCAGTACTTC. Translation gives CASSQVSGLREQYF.

This rearrangement joins TRBV6-6 to TRBJ2-7; the match to TRBD1 covers 9 bases. The junction had 7 bases not matched to a gene; V was cut back by 5 bases and J by 2 bases. This CDR3 spans 15 amino acids. CDR1 and CDR2 (germline): MNHNY, SVGAGI (reference sequence). The CDR3 DNA reads TGTGCCAGCAGTCCGGGACAGGGAACGACCTACGAGCAGTACTTC. It yields the protein CASSPGQGTTYEQYF.

This clonotype has ten or more counts. The chain couples TRBV4-2 to TRBJ1-2; 9 bases match TRBD1. The ends lost 0 bases at V and 8 bases at J; junction bases unmatched: 7. Germline assignment: CDR1 LGHNA and CDR2 YNFKEQ. The CDR3 totals 15 residues. In DNA, the CDR3 is TGTGCCAGCAGCCAAGATGGGGGGACAGGGAAAGGCTACACCTTC. This translates into CASSQDGGTGKGYTF.

The V and J genes are TRBV25-1 and TRBJ1-4; the D gene is possibly TRBD1 (5 bases). From germline, CDR1 is MGHDK and CDR2 SYGVNS. Trimming removed 7 bases from V and 13 bases from J, with 16 bases in between. CDR3 length: 12 amino acids. The CDR3 bases are TGTGCCAGCACTGGGGACCGAAGGCGACTGTTTTTT. Its protein product is CASTGDRRRLFF.

This clonotype was recorded a few times. The rearrangement joins TRBV15 to TRBJ1-1, with D perhaps matching TRBD1 (6 bases). Trimming removed 4 bases from V and 3 bases from J, with 9 bases in between. The CDR3 runs 13 residues. Per the germline V gene, CDR1 is LNHNV and CDR2 is YYDKDF (reference sequence). CDR3 DNA sequence: TGTGCCACCAGCAACAGGGTAGACACTGAAGCTTTCTTT. It specifies CATSNRVDTEAFF.

A word on this clonotype: The junction does not match germline at one end; this may be a read error. The CDR3 is CARSPGKGGVGEMFF. In DNA form, the CDR3 reads TGTGCCAGGAGCCCTGGAAAGGGGGGGGTCGGGGAGATGTTTTTT. The chain is built from TRBV19 and TRBJ2-2; a weak D match, TRBD2 (7 bases). The V gene's germline CDR1 is LNHDA and CDR2 SQIVND (reference sequence). The CDR3 sequence is 15 residues long.

This rearrangement joins TRBV30 to TRBJ2-3; TRBD1 might be the D (6 bases). V lost 3 bases to trimming and J lost 3 bases, with 19 bases between them. Germline CDR1 GTSNPN, CDR2 SVGIG (reference sequence). The CDR3 loop spans 16 amino acids. This CDR3 reads CAWSRLGLRGTDTQYF. CDR3 in DNA: TGTGCCTGGAGCAGGTTGGGGCTCAGGGGTACAGATACGCAGTATTTT.

This clonotype came up a few times. The chain carries TRBV19 and TRBJ1-3; TRBD1 aligns across 8 bases. Germline-derived CDR1 and CDR2 are LNHDA and SQIVND (reference sequence). The length of the CDR3 is 15 residues. Trimming cost V 5 bases and J 4 bases; bases outside gene matches: 7. The CDR3 DNA reads as TGTGCCAGTAGTCCCCGGACAGGGTCAGGAAACACCATATATTTT. Translated, it gives CASSPRTGSGNTIYF.

In this sample, this clonotype turned up many times. The gene calls are TRBV19 and TRBJ2-1; 14 nucleotides match TRBD2. Trimming at V came to 5 bases and at J to 7 bases, leaving 7 bases not matched to a gene. CDR1 and CDR2 (germline): LNHDA, SQIVND (reference sequence). This CDR3 contains 16 residues. CDR3 nucleotides: TGTGCCAGTAGTGCTCGGGGGACTAGCGGGAGAAATGAGCAGTTCTTC. It yields the protein CASSARGTSGRNEQFF.

This clonotype turned up a few times. The V gene is TRBV27, the J gene TRBJ1-2; D uncertain. The CDR3 spans 12 residues. Germline CDR1 and CDR2: MNHEY and SMNVEV (reference sequence). Trimming shortened V by 6 bases and J by 8 bases, and 13 bases separated the two germline ends. CDR3 protein: CASRKQRGGYTF. The CDR3 DNA follows: TGTGCCAGCAGAAAACAGCGCGGGGGCTACACCTTC.

Details on this clonotype: The conserved final phenylalanine or tryptophan is absent from the CDR3, which likely points to a read error. V is TRBV19 and J is TRBJ2-3; 9 positions agree with TRBD2. Unmatched junction bases numbered 9, after V lost 6 bases and J lost 5 bases. The length of the CDR3 is 15 residues. The V gene's germline CDR1 is LNHDA and CDR2 SQIVND (reference sequence). Here the CDR3 DNA reads TGTGCCAGTAGCCAGACTAGCGGAGCAATAGATACGCAGTATTTG. Its protein is CASSQTSGAIDTQYL.

This clonotype came up a few times. The chain combines TRBV6-2 or TRBV6-3 with TRBJ2-2; a possible D gene is TRBD1 (6 bases). Germline loops: CDR1 MNHEY, CDR2 SVGEGT. There are 13 residues in the CDR3. V shed 5 bases and J shed 6 bases, with 10 bases lying between them. CDR3 in amino acids: CASSLQGSGELFF. In DNA form, the CDR3 reads TGTGCCAGCAGTCTACAGGGTTCCGGGGAGCTGTTTTTT.

This clonotype was recorded at least ten times. The genes are TRBV28 and TRBJ2-1, with TRBD1 matching 8 bases. Germline values: CDR1 MDHEN, CDR2 SYDVKM. V lost 2 bases to trimming and J lost 6 bases; unmatched junction nucleotides: 9. The CDR3 loop spans 16 amino acids. The CDR3 here is CASSLPRQGARNEQFF. In nucleotides, the CDR3 is TGTGCCAGCAGTTTACCCAGGCAGGGGGCGCGCAATGAGCAGTTCTTC. Full variable domain (rest looked up from reference TRBV28 and TRBJ2-1): DVKVTQSSRYLVKRTGEKVFLECVQDMDHENMFWYRQDPGLGLRLIYFSYDVKMKEKGDIPEGYSVSREKKERFSLILESASTNQTSMYLCASSLPRQGARNEQFFGPGTRLTVL.